A selection of T cell receptor beta chains follows, all from one sample in a study of CD8 T cells in ankylosing spondylitis. TCRdb re-called the 5' RACE reads with MiXCR, one entry per CDR3 protein. The sample yields more than 100,000 distinct CDR3 sequences, around 10% seen once. The sequenced material came from blood, either unsorted or a sorted T cell fraction (not recorded which). These TCRs come from a female donor with ankylosing spondylitis or in good health (not recorded which). Each CDR3 is given with its conserved first and last residue. The order of the fields is J gene, V gene, clone size, D gene, CDR3 DNA, CDR3 protein. D genes are given only for firm matches. Where a row states a size, it is once, few, many or the class of an expanded clone; other rows omit it.

TRBJ1-1 TRBV5-1 many . TGCGCCAGCAGCCCTAGGGGCGACACTGAAGCTTTCTTT CASSPRGDTEAFF
TRBJ2-2 TRBV12-3/TRBV12-4 many TRBD2 TGTGCCAGCAGCCCCGGACTAGCGGGAGGGATCGGGGAGCTGTTTTTT CASSPGLAGGIGELFF
TRBJ1-1 TRBV7-9 many . TGTGCCAGCAGCTGGACGGGATCAGTAGGAGCTTTCTTT CASSWTGSVGAFF
TRBJ2-5 TRBV5-1 many . TGCGCCAGCAGCTTGACCAGGGTGGGAGAGACCCAGTACTTC CASSLTRVGETQYF
TRBJ2-7 TRBV9 many TRBD1 TGTGCCAGCAGCGTAGCAACAGGGGCGTCCACCTACGAGCAGTACTTC CASSVATGASTYEQYF
TRBJ1-4 TRBV12-3/TRBV12-4 many . TGTGCCAGCAGTCCAGGGAGGTCCTCCCAAGGGGAAAAACTGTTTTTT CASSPGRSSQGEKLFF
TRBJ1-2 TRBV20-1 many . TGCAGTGCTAGAGATGGCGGAGGACCTTTTAACTATGGCTACACCTTC CSARDGGGPFNYGYTF
TRBJ2-1 TRBV12-3/TRBV12-4 many . TGTGCCAGCAGTTTAGATACCTTCTCCTACAATGAGCAGTTCTTC CASSLDTFSYNEQFF
TRBJ2-3 TRBV20-1 many TRBD1 TGCAGTGCTAGAGGGCAGGGGGTTCCCACAGATACGCAGTATTTT CSARGQGVPTDTQYF
TRBJ2-3 TRBV30 many . TGTGCCTGGAGCGGGCCAGATACGCAGTATTTT CAWSGPDTQYF
TRBJ2-6 TRBV5-1 many . TGCGCCAGCAGCTTGGGACGGGATTATGGGGCCAACGTCCTGACTTTC CASSLGRDYGANVLTF
TRBJ2-5 TRBV7-6 . . TGTGCCAGCAGCTTTCAGTTGAGCCAAGAGACCCAGTACTTC CASSFQLSQETQYF
TRBJ1-5 TRBV29-1 many . TGCAGCGTTGGTGACACCTACAATCAGCCCCAGCATTTT CSVGDTYNQPQHF
TRBJ2-4 TRBV3-1 few TRBD1 TGTGCCAGCAGCCAAGAAACAGGGGGCTCAGGAAACATTCAGTACTTC CASSQETGGSGNIQYF
TRBJ1-2 TRBV30 . TRBD1 TGTGCCTGGAGTGTACAGGGGCCCGGCTACACCTTC CAWSVQGPGYTF
TRBJ2-1 TRBV7-9 many . TGTGCCAGCAGCTTAGGTAGCGAGCAGTTCTTC CASSLGSEQFF
TRBJ2-2 TRBV6-5 many . TGTGCCAGCAGTTACGCAGGCCTAGCGCCCACCGGGGAGCTGTTTTTT CASSYAGLAPTGELFF
TRBJ2-7 TRBV5-1 many TRBD2 TGCGCCAGCAGCTACCCTACTAGCGGGAACTACGAGCAGTACTTC CASSYPTSGNYEQYF
TRBJ1-4 TRBV28 many TRBD1 TGTGCCATCGGACAGGTCCCTGAAAAACTGTTTTTT CAIGQVPEKLFF
TRBJ1-2 TRBV20-1 many . TGCAGTGCTAGAGAAGCGTTGGGCTACACCTTC CSAREALGYTF
TRBJ2-2 TRBV5-1 many . TGCGCCAGCAGCGGGAGTTTGGGCACCGGGGAGCTGTTTTTT CASSGSLGTGELFF
TRBJ1-1 TRBV5-1 many . TGCGCCAGCAGCTTGATGCAGATGAGTAACACTGAAGCTTTCTTT CASSLMQMSNTEAFF
TRBJ2-1 TRBV10-2 many . TGCGCCAGCAGTGAGTCACCTCGACAGGCGGGATACAATGAGCAGTTCTTC CASSESPRQAGYNEQFF
TRBJ1-1 TRBV5-1 many TRBD1 TGCGCCAGCAGAGCGGCGGGACAGGACCCTGAAGCTTTCTTT CASRAAGQDPEAFF
TRBJ1-1 TRBV5-1 many . TGCGCCAGCAGCTCCCGGGGGGCCGGCCCTGAAGCTTTCTTT CASSSRGAGPEAFF
TRBJ2-5 TRBV29-1 many . TGCAGCGTTGAAGGCTTTGGGCAAGAGACCCAGTACTTC CSVEGFGQETQYF
TRBJ2-1 TRBV29-1 many TRBD1 TGCAGCGGGCACCGGGACAGGTCCTACAATGAGCAGTTCTTC CSGHRDRSYNEQFF
TRBJ1-3 TRBV20-1 many . TGCAGTGCTAAAGGGGAGATGGGAAACACCATATATTTT CSAKGEMGNTIYF
TRBJ2-6 TRBV10-2 many . TGCGCCAGCAGTGAGTTGCACCGGAGGGGGGCCAACGTCCTGACTTTC CASSELHRRGANVLTF
TRBJ2-3 TRBV12-3/TRBV12-4 many . TGTGCCAGCACCCCCGTCCCAGATACGCAGTATTTT CASTPVPDTQYF
TRBJ2-1 TRBV24-1 many . TGTGCCACCAGTGATAGCTGGCATGAGCAGTTCTTC CATSDSWHEQFF
TRBJ2-5 TRBV5-1 many . TGCGCCAGCAGCTTGGCTGCCTCCATTGGTCAGGAGACCCAGTACTTC CASSLAASIGQETQYF
TRBJ2-7 TRBV7-8 many . TGTGCCAGCAGACACGGGACATCTTACGAGCAGTACTTC CASRHGTSYEQYF